This is a list of T cell receptor beta chains from one sample in a study of CD8+ T cells in alopecia areata. Some clones are missing from TCRdb's copy, which holds only in-frame ones; the method was immunoSEQ multiplex PCR. This repertoire shows about 180,000 clones, approximately 59% found once; its top ten account for around 16%. The sample consisted of CD4+ T cells sorted from blood, taken around week 55, from a patient treated with tofacitinib. These receptors all come from a human donor with alopecia areata. CDR3s include the opening cysteine and the closing phenylalanine or tryptophan. D genes are given only for firm matches. Not every row has a clone size; where given, it reads once, few, many or a size class.

abundance: NA
j_gene: TRBJ1-6
v_gene: TRBV6-1
d_gene: NA
CDR3aa: CASSEALGQNYNSPLHF
CDR3nt: TGTGCCAGCAGTGAAGCGCTCGGACAGAACTATAATTCACCCCTCCACTTT

abundance: few
j_gene: TRBJ1-1
v_gene: TRBV9
d_gene: NA
CDR3aa: CASSARIKGNTEAFF
CDR3nt: TGTGCCAGCAGCGCGAGAATAAAGGGGAACACTGAAGCTTTCTTT

abundance: NA
j_gene: TRBJ2-3
v_gene: TRBV18
d_gene: TRBD2
CDR3aa: CASSPLKRGGADTQYF
CDR3nt: TGTGCCAGCTCACCACTAAAGCGGGGGGGCGCGGATACGCAGTATTTT

abundance: few
j_gene: TRBJ2-7
v_gene: TRBV30
d_gene: TRBD1
CDR3aa: CACPGQGREQYF
CDR3nt: TGTGCCTGTCCCGGACAGGGTCGGGAGCAGTACTTC

abundance: NA
j_gene: TRBJ1-2
v_gene: TRBV29-1
d_gene: TRBD1
CDR3aa: CSAETGHGYTF
CDR3nt: TGCAGCGCCGAGACAGGGCATGGCTACACCTTC

abundance: NA
j_gene: TRBJ1-1
v_gene: TRBV30
d_gene: NA
CDR3aa: CAWSVYGRGNTEAFF
CDR3nt: TGTGCCTGGAGTGTATATGGCAGGGGGAACACTGAAGCTTTCTTT

abundance: few
j_gene: TRBJ2-7
v_gene: TRBV29-1
d_gene: NA
CDR3aa: CSIRDGPDEQYF
CDR3nt: TGCAGCATCCGGGACGGTCCTGACGAGCAGTACTTC

abundance: NA
j_gene: TRBJ2-6
v_gene: TRBV4-1
d_gene: NA
CDR3aa: CASSQGSSGANVLTF
CDR3nt: TGCGCCAGCAGCCAAGGGAGCTCTGGGGCCAACGTCCTGACTTTC

abundance: NA
j_gene: TRBJ2-5
v_gene: TRBV5-1
d_gene: NA
CDR3aa: CASSTRGDQETQYF
CDR3nt: TGCGCCAGCAGCACCCGGGGAGATCAAGAGACCCAGTACTTC

abundance: NA
j_gene: TRBJ2-2
v_gene: TRBV5-1
d_gene: NA
CDR3aa: CASSLVGTSNTGELFF
CDR3nt: TGCGCCAGCAGCTTGGTAGGGACGAGCAACACCGGGGAGCTGTTTTTT

abundance: few
j_gene: TRBJ2-3
v_gene: TRBV5-1
d_gene: NA
CDR3aa: CASSLLASRGTDTQYF
CDR3nt: TGCGCCAGCAGCTTGCTGGCTAGCCGGGGCACAGATACGCAGTATTTT

abundance: few
j_gene: TRBJ2-7
v_gene: TRBV5-1
d_gene: TRBD2
CDR3aa: CASSLLAGGQYEQYF
CDR3nt: TGCGCCAGCAGCTTACTAGCGGGGGGCCAATACGAGCAGTACTTC

abundance: NA
j_gene: TRBJ2-5
v_gene: TRBV5-1
d_gene: NA
CDR3aa: CASSLGSGQETQYF
CDR3nt: TGCGCCAGCAGCTTGGGTAGCGGACAAGAGACCCAGTACTTC

abundance: NA
j_gene: TRBJ1-6
v_gene: TRBV15
d_gene: NA
CDR3aa: CATSRDPRNSPLHF
CDR3nt: TGTGCCACCAGCAGAGACCCGAGGAATTCACCCCTCCACTTT

abundance: few
j_gene: TRBJ2-4
v_gene: TRBV19
d_gene: TRBD1
CDR3aa: CASSLPGTVKNIQYF
CDR3nt: TGTGCCAGTAGTCTCCCCGGGACAGTGAAAAACATTCAGTACTTC

abundance: few
j_gene: TRBJ1-4
v_gene: TRBV29-1
d_gene: NA
CDR3aa: CSAAPGATNEKLFF
CDR3nt: TGCAGCGCAGCCCCGGGAGCAACTAATGAAAAACTGTTTTTT

abundance: NA
j_gene: TRBJ2-1
v_gene: TRBV27
d_gene: TRBD1
CDR3aa: CASSLWVGTGINEQFF
CDR3nt: TGTGCCAGCAGTTTATGGGTCGGGACAGGGATCAATGAGCAGTTCTTC

abundance: NA
j_gene: TRBJ1-5
v_gene: TRBV7-8
d_gene: NA
CDR3aa: CASSLGLENNQPQHF
CDR3nt: TGTGCCAGCAGCTTAGGACTGGAGAACAATCAGCCCCAGCATTTT

abundance: NA
j_gene: TRBJ1-1
v_gene: TRBV29-1
d_gene: NA
CDR3aa: CSVEGRQNTEAFF
CDR3nt: TGCAGCGTTGAAGGGCGACAGAACACTGAAGCTTTCTTT

abundance: once
j_gene: TRBJ1-1
v_gene: TRBV6-5
d_gene: NA
CDR3aa: CASSYSTWRDTEAFF
CDR3nt: TGTGCCAGCAGTTACTCGACCTGGCGAGACACTGAAGCTTTCTTT

abundance: few
j_gene: TRBJ1-1
v_gene: TRBV7-9
d_gene: NA
CDR3aa: CASSLVRQTEAFF
CDR3nt: TGTGCCAGCAGCTTAGTAAGGCAAACTGAAGCTTTCTTT

abundance: few
j_gene: TRBJ2-5
v_gene: TRBV5-4
d_gene: TRBD2
CDR3aa: CASRRRLAANQETQYF
CDR3nt: TGTGCCAGCAGAAGGCGACTAGCGGCCAACCAAGAGACCCAGTACTTC

abundance: NA
j_gene: TRBJ2-3
v_gene: TRBV5-6
d_gene: NA
CDR3aa: CASSLEPLRRDTQYF
CDR3nt: TGTGCCAGCAGCTTGGAGCCGCTAAGGAGAGATACGCAGTATTTT

abundance: NA
j_gene: TRBJ2-5
v_gene: TRBV27
d_gene: TRBD2
CDR3aa: CASSLSGGETQYF
CDR3nt: TGTGCCAGCAGTTTATCGGGGGGGGAGACCCAGTACTTC

abundance: few
j_gene: TRBJ2-5
v_gene: TRBV30
d_gene: TRBD1
CDR3aa: CASEGQAKETQYF
CDR3nt: TGTGCCTCCGAAGGACAGGCAAAAGAGACCCAGTACTTC

abundance: NA
j_gene: TRBJ2-5
v_gene: TRBV29-1
d_gene: NA
CDR3aa: CSVLEETQYF
CDR3nt: TGCAGCGTGCTAGAGGAGACCCAGTACTTC

abundance: NA
j_gene: TRBJ2-5
v_gene: TRBV19
d_gene: NA
CDR3aa: CASSISRRQETQYF
CDR3nt: TGTGCCAGTAGTATAAGCCGAAGACAAGAGACCCAGTACTTC

abundance: NA
j_gene: TRBJ2-7
v_gene: TRBV15
d_gene: TRBD2
CDR3aa: CATSRERGTNPSYEQYF
CDR3nt: TGTGCCACCAGCAGGGAACGCGGGACTAACCCCTCCTACGAGCAGTACTTC

abundance: NA
j_gene: TRBJ2-4
v_gene: TRBV5-1
d_gene: TRBD2
CDR3aa: CASSSTSGGARINIQYF
CDR3nt: TGCGCCAGCAGCTCGACTAGCGGGGGGGCCCGGATAAACATTCAGTACTTC

abundance: NA
j_gene: TRBJ1-1
v_gene: TRBV29-1
d_gene: TRBD1
CDR3aa: CSVGQGGTEAFF
CDR3nt: TGCAGCGTTGGACAGGGCGGCACTGAAGCTTTCTTT

abundance: NA
j_gene: TRBJ2-7
v_gene: TRBV4-1
d_gene: NA
CDR3aa: CASSQVAGVEQYF
CDR3nt: TGCGCCAGCAGCCAAGTGGCAGGGGTCGAGCAGTACTTC

abundance: NA
j_gene: TRBJ1-1
v_gene: TRBV5-1
d_gene: TRBD1
CDR3aa: CASSIRQGRGTEAFF
CDR3nt: TGCGCCAGCAGCATAAGACAGGGCAGGGGCACTGAAGCTTTCTTT

abundance: NA
j_gene: TRBJ2-5
v_gene: TRBV29-1
d_gene: NA
CDR3aa: CSGSQGGQETQYF
CDR3nt: TGCAGCGGGTCCCAGGGGGGCCAAGAGACCCAGTACTTC

abundance: NA
j_gene: TRBJ2-7
v_gene: TRBV30
d_gene: NA
CDR3aa: CAWGLYEQYF
CDR3nt: TGTGCCTGGGGTCTCTACGAGCAGTACTTC

abundance: NA
j_gene: TRBJ2-3
v_gene: TRBV7-9
d_gene: TRBD1
CDR3aa: CASSKRRDRVTDTQYF
CDR3nt: TGTGCCAGCAGCAAGCGCCGGGACAGGGTCACAGATACGCAGTATTTT

abundance: NA
j_gene: TRBJ2-7
v_gene: TRBV7-9
d_gene: NA
CDR3aa: CASSKAATYEQYF
CDR3nt: TGTGCCAGCAGCAAGGCAGCGACCTACGAGCAGTACTTC

abundance: NA
j_gene: TRBJ1-6
v_gene: TRBV19
d_gene: NA
CDR3aa: CASSIEGANSPLHF
CDR3nt: TGTGCCAGTAGTATAGAGGGGGCCAATTCACCCCTCCACTTT

abundance: NA
j_gene: TRBJ2-4
v_gene: TRBV4-1
d_gene: NA
CDR3aa: CASSQEGPSQNIQYF
CDR3nt: TGCGCCAGCAGCCAAGAGGGGCCCTCGCAAAACATTCAGTACTTC

abundance: few
j_gene: TRBJ1-6
v_gene: TRBV18
d_gene: NA
CDR3aa: CASSLGHDNSPLHF
CDR3nt: TGTGCCAGCTCACTGGGACACGATAATTCACCCCTCCACTTT

abundance: NA
j_gene: TRBJ2-7
v_gene: TRBV6-5
d_gene: NA
CDR3aa: CASSRRAPTYEQYF
CDR3nt: TGTGCCAGCAGCCGCCGGGCCCCCACCTACGAGCAGTACTTC

abundance: NA
j_gene: TRBJ2-6
v_gene: TRBV15
d_gene: NA
CDR3aa: CATSRGVLNTGANVLTF
CDR3nt: TGTGCCACCAGCAGAGGTGTTCTGAATACTGGGGCCAACGTCCTGACTTTC

abundance: few
j_gene: TRBJ1-1
v_gene: TRBV6-5
d_gene: NA
CDR3aa: CASSRTQNTEAFF
CDR3nt: TGTGCCAGCAGTCGGACCCAGAACACTGAAGCTTTCTTT

abundance: few
j_gene: TRBJ2-3
v_gene: TRBV5-1
d_gene: NA
CDR3aa: CASSLGEGADTQYF
CDR3nt: TGCGCCAGCAGCTTGGGTGAGGGGGCAGATACGCAGTATTTT

abundance: few
j_gene: TRBJ1-2
v_gene: TRBV29-1
d_gene: NA
CDR3aa: CSVERDYGYTF
CDR3nt: TGCAGCGTTGAGCGGGACTATGGCTACACCTTC

abundance: few
j_gene: TRBJ2-3
v_gene: TRBV5-1
d_gene: NA
CDR3aa: CASRLDTTDTQYF
CDR3nt: TGCGCCAGCCGTCTGGACACCACAGATACGCAGTATTTT

abundance: NA
j_gene: TRBJ2-4
v_gene: TRBV23-1
d_gene: NA
CDR3aa: CASSQSAVGDIQYF
CDR3nt: TGCGCCAGCAGTCAATCAGCCGTCGGAGACATTCAGTACTTC

abundance: few
j_gene: TRBJ2-2
v_gene: TRBV29-1
d_gene: NA
CDR3aa: CSAEGGRTGELFF
CDR3nt: TGCAGCGCCGAGGGGGGGCGGACCGGGGAGCTGTTTTTT

abundance: few
j_gene: TRBJ2-1
v_gene: TRBV7-2
d_gene: NA
CDR3aa: CASSQSTGPPFF
CDR3nt: TGTGCCAGCAGCCAGTCTACGGGACCGCCGTTCTTC

abundance: NA
j_gene: TRBJ2-2
v_gene: TRBV10-3
d_gene: TRBD1
CDR3aa: CAIRPGTGPTGELFF
CDR3nt: TGTGCCATCAGACCCGGGACAGGGCCCACCGGGGAGCTGTTTTTT

abundance: NA
j_gene: TRBJ1-5
v_gene: TRBV29-1
d_gene: TRBD1
CDR3aa: CSGRRDRDGNQPQHF
CDR3nt: TGCAGCGGACGGCGGGACAGGGATGGCAATCAGCCCCAGCATTTT

abundance: NA
j_gene: TRBJ2-7
v_gene: TRBV2
d_gene: NA
CDR3aa: CASSAYEQYF
CDR3nt: TGTGCCAGCAGTGCCTACGAGCAGTACTTC

abundance: NA
j_gene: TRBJ2-1
v_gene: TRBV2
d_gene: NA
CDR3aa: CASTLRSYNEQFF
CDR3nt: TGTGCCAGCACTTTGCGGTCGTACAATGAGCAGTTCTTC

abundance: few
j_gene: TRBJ2-1
v_gene: TRBV30
d_gene: NA
CDR3aa: CAWSVMSGGVNEQFF
CDR3nt: TGTGCCTGGAGTGTAATGAGCGGAGGTGTAAATGAGCAGTTCTTC

abundance: NA
j_gene: TRBJ2-7
v_gene: TRBV7-6
d_gene: NA
CDR3aa: CASSPTRGAYEQYF
CDR3nt: TGTGCCAGCAGCCCCACAAGAGGAGCCTACGAGCAGTACTTC

abundance: NA
j_gene: TRBJ1-4
v_gene: TRBV5-1
d_gene: NA
CDR3aa: CASSRGEGEKLFF
CDR3nt: TGCGCCAGCAGCCGGGGCGAGGGTGAAAAACTGTTTTTT

abundance: many
j_gene: TRBJ1-2
v_gene: TRBV6-6
d_gene: NA
CDR3aa: CASSSLRANYGYTF
CDR3nt: TGTGCCAGCAGTTCTCTCCGAGCTAACTATGGCTACACCTTC

abundance: once
j_gene: TRBJ1-1
v_gene: TRBV5-4
d_gene: TRBD1
CDR3aa: CASSSQTGANTEAFF
CDR3nt: TGTGCCAGCAGCTCCCAGACAGGGGCGAACACTGAAGCTTTCTTT

abundance: few
j_gene: TRBJ2-2
v_gene: TRBV14
d_gene: NA
CDR3aa: CASSQDWNTGELFF
CDR3nt: TGTGCCAGCAGCCAAGATTGGAACACCGGGGAGCTGTTTTTT

abundance: NA
j_gene: TRBJ2-7
v_gene: TRBV20-1
d_gene: NA
CDR3aa: CSARETYEQYF
CDR3nt: TGCAGTGCTAGGGAAACCTACGAGCAGTACTTC

abundance: NA
j_gene: TRBJ2-5
v_gene: TRBV29-1
d_gene: NA
CDR3aa: CSATGLYRETQYF
CDR3nt: TGCAGCGCAACAGGGTTGTATAGGGAGACCCAGTACTTC